These 3 T cell receptor beta chains share one sample of origin, sequenced in a study of T cell repertoires in cytomegalovirus infection. TCRdb recomputed calls from the reads with MiXCR, one row per CDR3 protein. This sample yields about 740,000 distinct CDR3 sequences, of which 35% to 40% are seen a single time; around 2.6% belongs to the top ten. Sequenced material: PBMCs. The receptors were gathered from a human donor in good health (CMV status not recorded). Some clones in this sample may be carry-over from other donors' samples.

This clonotype was seen a handful of times. V is TRBV24-1 and J is TRBJ2-1, with D hard to call. CDR1 KGHDR and CDR2 SFDVKD come from the germline V gene. The CDR3 length is 18 residues. V dropped 3 bases and J dropped 0 bases, with 17 bases sitting between them. The CDR3 DNA reads as TGTGCCACCAGTGATGCTACCCGCGGTGGGTTCTCCTACAATGAGCAGTTCTTC. This gives the protein CATSDATRGGFSYNEQFF.

The chain links TRBV28 to TRBJ1-5; maybe TRBD1 (6 bases). This CDR3 comprises 16 residues. The V gene lost 6 bases and the J gene lost 5 bases, with 20 bases spanning the gap. Germline lookup yields CDR1 MDHEN and CDR2 SYDVKM. CDR3 coding DNA: TGTGCCAGCAGCATTATGGGCCTTACAGGGTATCAGCCCCAGCATTTT. This translates into CASSIMGLTGYQPQHF.

In its sample, this clonotype was seen a few times. The rearrangement links TRBV20-1 to TRBJ1-1; no reliable D call. Germline V lookup: CDR1 DFQATT, CDR2 SNEGSKA (reference sequence). The ends were cut back, 1 base at V and 4 bases at J, with 7 bases in the middle. CDR3 size: 12 residues. The CDR3 loop reads CSARGGGTEAFF. In DNA form, the CDR3 reads TGCAGTGCTAGAGGGGGAGGCACTGAAGCTTTCTTT.